What follows is one TCR beta chain and its context. Study processing details: It was from reference gene primer amplification that nucleated cell counts were estimated. Profiled with immunoSEQ multiplex PCR; TCRdb holds only in-frame clones, not every one. That table is the source of V, J and clone size, and D and trimming were worked out from the DNA. The sample holds about 400,000 clones, more than 85% seen once. The data were obtained in a study of blood T cell repertoires in COVID-19. Study summary: Specimens from acute and convalescent COVID-19 originated in the United States, Italy and Spain.

Looked up from germline, CDR1 is SGHAT and CDR2 is FQNNGV. The CDR3 is 15 residues long. The V and J ends lost 4 bases and 1 base, in that order; junction bases with no gene match: 6. This receptor was taken from a human donor in a cohort sampled during active COVID-19. V is TRBV11-2 and J is TRBJ2-5, with TRBD2 matching over 7 bases. The sequencing input was peripheral blood. CDR3 nucleotides: TGTGCCAGCAGCTGGGGGGGTGGGACCCAAGAGACCCAGTACTTC. Its protein is CASSWGGGTQETQYF.